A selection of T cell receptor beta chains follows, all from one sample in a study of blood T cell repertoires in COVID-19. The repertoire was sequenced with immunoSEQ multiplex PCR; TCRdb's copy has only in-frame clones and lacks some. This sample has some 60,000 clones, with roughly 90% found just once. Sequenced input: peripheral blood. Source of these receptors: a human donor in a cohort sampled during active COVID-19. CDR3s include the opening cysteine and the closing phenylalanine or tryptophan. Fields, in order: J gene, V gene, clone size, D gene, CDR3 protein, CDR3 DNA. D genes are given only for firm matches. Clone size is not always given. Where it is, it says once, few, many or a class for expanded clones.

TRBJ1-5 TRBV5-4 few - CASSLNQGRSNQPQHF TGTGCCAGCAGCTTGAATCAGGGTAGGAGCAATCAGCCCCAGCATTTT
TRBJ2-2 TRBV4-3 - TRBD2 CASSQGTSGNTGELFF TGCGCCAGCAGCCAAGGGACTAGCGGGAACACCGGGGAGCTGTTTTTT
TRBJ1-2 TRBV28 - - CASSPPYPIGVYGYTF TGTGCCAGCAGCCCACCCTACCCAATAGGAGTCTATGGCTACACCTTC
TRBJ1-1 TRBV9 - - CASSVAPTVNTEAFF TGTGCCAGCAGCGTAGCACCCACAGTGAACACTGAAGCTTTCTTT
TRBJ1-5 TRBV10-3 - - CAISELERVSNQPQHF TGTGCCATCAGTGAGTTGGAGCGCGTAAGCAATCAGCCCCAGCATTTT
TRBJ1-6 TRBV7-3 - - CASSLGRSDNSPLHF TGTGCCAGCAGCTTAGGTCGGTCCGATAATTCACCCCTCCACTTT
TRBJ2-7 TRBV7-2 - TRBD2 CASSQRASGGSYEQYF TGTGCCAGCAGCCAGAGAGCCAGCGGGGGCTCCTACGAGCAGTACTTC
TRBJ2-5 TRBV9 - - CASSVGFSQQKETQYF TGTGCCAGCAGCGTAGGCTTTAGCCAACAAAAAGAGACCCAGTACTTC
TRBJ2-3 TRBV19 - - CASSLRPSSASTDTQYF TGTGCCAGTAGTCTTCGGCCTAGCTCTGCTAGCACAGATACGCAGTATTTT
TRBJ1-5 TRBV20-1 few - CSASRQQGGNQPQHF TGCAGTGCTAGTCGGCAGCAGGGTGGGAATCAGCCCCAGCATTTT
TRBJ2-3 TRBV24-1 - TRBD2 CATTAGGGTDTQYF TGTGCCACCACGGCGGGAGGAGGAACAGATACGCAGTATTTT
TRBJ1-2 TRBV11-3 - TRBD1 CASSLVGTGLRSGYTF TGTGCCAGCAGCTTAGTAGGGACAGGGCTACGATCTGGCTACACCTTC
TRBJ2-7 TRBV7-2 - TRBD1 CASSPLGQGTYEQYF TGTGCCAGCAGCCCCTTGGGACAGGGGACCTACGAGCAGTACTTC
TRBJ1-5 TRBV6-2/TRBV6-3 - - CASSPNWGGGNQPQHF TGTGCCAGCAGCCCCAATTGGGGGGGCGGCAATCAGCCCCAGCATTTT
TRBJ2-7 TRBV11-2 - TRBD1 CASSLEGQGRSYEQYF TGTGCCAGCAGCTTAGAGGGACAGGGGAGGAGCTACGAGCAGTACTTC
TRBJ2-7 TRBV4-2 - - CASSQDGHPYEQYF TGTGCCAGCAGCCAAGACGGACACCCCTACGAGCAGTACTTC
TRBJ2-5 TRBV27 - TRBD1 CASSPTGTGLETQYF TGTGCCAGCAGCCCAACCGGGACAGGGCTGGAGACCCAGTACTTC
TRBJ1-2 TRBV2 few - CASSEQGLYGYTF TGTGCCAGCAGTGAACAGGGGCTATATGGCTACACCTTC
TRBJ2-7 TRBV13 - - CASSSDSYEQYF TGTGCCAGCAGCTCAGACAGCTACGAGCAGTACTTC
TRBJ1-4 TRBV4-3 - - CASSQYTGNTGEKLFF TGCGCCAGCAGCCAATATACAGGGAACACAGGGGAAAAACTGTTTTTT
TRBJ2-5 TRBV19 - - CASSMGTRETQYF TGTGCCAGTAGTATGGGCACCCGAGAGACCCAGTACTTC
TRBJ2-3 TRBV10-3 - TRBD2 CAISEHVAGGITDTQYF TGTGCCATCAGTGAGCACGTAGCGGGAGGGATTACAGATACGCAGTATTTT
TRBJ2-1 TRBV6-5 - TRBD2 CASRTSGEYNEQFF TGTGCCAGCCGAACTAGCGGGGAATACAATGAGCAGTTCTTC